This T cell receptor (beta chain) was found in a study of T-cell reconstitution after alpha-beta-depleted transplantation in children. In this sample, this clonotype turned up many times. V was clipped by 5 bases and J by 5 bases, with 19 bases between them. The CDR3 is 16 amino acids. Germline values: CDR1 SEHNR, CDR2 FQNEAQ (reference sequence). The TCRbeta library was prepared with unique molecular identifiers. TCRdb reprocessed the PCR reads with MiXCR, giving one entry per CDR3 protein. The profile shows about 160,000 distinct CDR3 sequences, more than 9.5% of them singletons. This clonotype originated in a boy aged 2 to 9 with acute myeloid leukemia, due to receive a stem cell transplant. The chain joins TRBV7-9 to TRBJ1-5; possible D gene TRBD1, 6 bases. Material: PBMCs, obtained before TCRalphabeta/CD19-depleted stem cell transplant. CDR3 DNA sequence: TGTGCCAGCAGCCCCGGAACAGGGATCGGTGATCAGCCCCAGCATTTT. This translates into CASSPGTGIGDQPQHF.